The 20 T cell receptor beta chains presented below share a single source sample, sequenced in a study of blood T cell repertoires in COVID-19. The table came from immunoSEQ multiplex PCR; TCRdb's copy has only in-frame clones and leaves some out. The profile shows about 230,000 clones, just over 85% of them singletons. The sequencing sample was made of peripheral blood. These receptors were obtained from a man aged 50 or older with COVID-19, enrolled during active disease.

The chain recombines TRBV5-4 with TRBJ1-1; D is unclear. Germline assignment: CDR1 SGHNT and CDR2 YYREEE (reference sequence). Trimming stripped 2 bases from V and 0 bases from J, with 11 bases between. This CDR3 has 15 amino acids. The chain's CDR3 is CASSFPGGVNTEAFF. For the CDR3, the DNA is TGTGCCAGCAGCTTTCCCGGAGGCGTGAACACTGAAGCTTTCTTT.

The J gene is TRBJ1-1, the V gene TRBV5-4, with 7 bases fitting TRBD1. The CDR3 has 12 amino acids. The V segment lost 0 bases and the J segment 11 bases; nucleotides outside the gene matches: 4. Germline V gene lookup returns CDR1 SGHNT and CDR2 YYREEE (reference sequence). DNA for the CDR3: TGTGCCAGCAGCTTGGGGCAGGGGGAGGCTTTCTTT. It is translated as CASSLGQGEAFF. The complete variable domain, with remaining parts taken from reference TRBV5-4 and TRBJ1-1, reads ETGVTQSPTHLIKTRGQQVTLRCSSQSGHNTVSWYQQALGQGPQFIFQYYREEENGRGNFPPRFSGLQFPNYSSELNVNALELDDSALYLCASSLGQGEAFFGQGTRLTVV.

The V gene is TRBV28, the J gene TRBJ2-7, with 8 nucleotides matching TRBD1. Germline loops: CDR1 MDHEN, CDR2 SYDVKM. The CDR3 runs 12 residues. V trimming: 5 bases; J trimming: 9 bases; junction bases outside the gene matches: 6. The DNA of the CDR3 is TGTGCCAGCAGTCGACAGGGGACTGGGCAGTACTTC. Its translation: CASSRQGTGQYF. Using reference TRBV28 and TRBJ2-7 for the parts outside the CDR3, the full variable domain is DVKVTQSSRYLVKRTGEKVFLECVQDMDHENMFWYRQDPGLGLRLIYFSYDVKMKEKGDIPEGYSVSREKKERFSLILESASTNQTSMYLCASSRQGTGQYFGPGTRLTVT.

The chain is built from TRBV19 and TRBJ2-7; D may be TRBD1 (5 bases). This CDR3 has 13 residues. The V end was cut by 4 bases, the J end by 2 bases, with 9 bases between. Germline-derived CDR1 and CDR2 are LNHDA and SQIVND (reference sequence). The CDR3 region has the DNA TGTGCCAGTAGTAAGGCCAGGGCCTACGAGCAGTACTTC. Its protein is CASSKARAYEQYF.

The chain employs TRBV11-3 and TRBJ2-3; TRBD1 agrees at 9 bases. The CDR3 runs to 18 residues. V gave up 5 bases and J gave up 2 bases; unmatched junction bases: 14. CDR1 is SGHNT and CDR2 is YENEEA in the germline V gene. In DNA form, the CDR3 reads TGTGCCAGCAGCCAAGGACCTCTGCGACAGGGGGACACAGATACGCAGTATTTT. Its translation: CASSQGPLRQGDTDTQYF.

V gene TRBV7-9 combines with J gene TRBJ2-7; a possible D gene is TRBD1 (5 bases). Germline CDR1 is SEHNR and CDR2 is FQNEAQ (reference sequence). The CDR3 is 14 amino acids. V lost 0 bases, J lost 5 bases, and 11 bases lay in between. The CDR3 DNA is TGTGCCAGCAGCTTAGCGCGGTGGGGCCACGAGCAGTACTTC. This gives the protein CASSLARWGHEQYF. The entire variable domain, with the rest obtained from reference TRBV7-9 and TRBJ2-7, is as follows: DTGVSQNPRHKITKRGQNVTFRCDPISEHNRLYWYRQTLGQGPEFLTYFQNEAQLEKSRLLSDRFSAERPKGSFSTLEIQRTEQGDSAMYLCASSLARWGHEQYFGPGTRLTVT.

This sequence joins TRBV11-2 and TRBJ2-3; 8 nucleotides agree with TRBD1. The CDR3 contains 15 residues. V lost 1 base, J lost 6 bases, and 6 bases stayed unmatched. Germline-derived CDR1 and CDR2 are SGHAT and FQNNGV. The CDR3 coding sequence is TGTGCCAGCAGCTTAGCGGGACAGGTATTGGATACGCAGTATTTT. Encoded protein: CASSLAGQVLDTQYF.

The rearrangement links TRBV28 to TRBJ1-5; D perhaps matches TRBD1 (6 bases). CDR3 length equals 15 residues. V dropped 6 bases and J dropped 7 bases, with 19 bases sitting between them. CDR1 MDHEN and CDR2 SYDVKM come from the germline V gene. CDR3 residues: CASRSGTRPFQPQHF. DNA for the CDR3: TGTGCCAGCAGGTCCGGGACACGGCCCTTCCAGCCCCAGCATTTT.

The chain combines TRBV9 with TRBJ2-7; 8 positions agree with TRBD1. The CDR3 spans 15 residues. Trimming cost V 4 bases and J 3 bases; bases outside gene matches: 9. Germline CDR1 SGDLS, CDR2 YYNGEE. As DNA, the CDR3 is TGTGCCAGCAGCCCTAGGACAGGGACGGTCTACGAGCAGTACTTC. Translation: CASSPRTGTVYEQYF.

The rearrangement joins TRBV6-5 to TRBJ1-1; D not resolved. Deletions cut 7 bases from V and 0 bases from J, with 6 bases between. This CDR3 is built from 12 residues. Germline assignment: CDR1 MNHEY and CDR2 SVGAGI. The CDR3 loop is CASTEVNTEAFF. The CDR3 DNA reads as TGTGCCAGCACGGAGGTGAACACTGAAGCTTTCTTT.

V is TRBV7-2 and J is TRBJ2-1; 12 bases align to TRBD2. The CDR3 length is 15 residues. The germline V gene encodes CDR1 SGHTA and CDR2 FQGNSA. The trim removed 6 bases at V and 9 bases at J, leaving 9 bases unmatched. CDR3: CASRQTSGSSGEQFF. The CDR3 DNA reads TGTGCCAGCAGACAGACTAGCGGGAGTAGTGGTGAGCAGTTCTTC.

CDR3 sequence reads: CASSPWDNSGNSPLHF. CDR3 in DNA: TGTGCCAGCAGCCCTTGGGACAATTCGGGTAATTCACCCCTCCACTTT. This chain uses TRBV5-6 with TRBJ1-6, with a weak D call TRBD1 (6 bases). The CDR3 contains 16 residues. The V end lost 4 bases, the J end lost 6 bases, and 17 bases lay between the germline ends. Germline loops: CDR1 SGHDT, CDR2 YYEEEE. Filled out from reference TRBV5-6 and TRBJ1-6, the complete variable domain reads DAGVTQSPTHLIKTRGQQVTLRCSPKSGHDTVSWYQQALGQGPQFIFQYYEEEERQRGNFPDRFSGHQFPNYSSELNVNALLLGDSALYLCASSPWDNSGNSPLHFGNGTRLTVT.

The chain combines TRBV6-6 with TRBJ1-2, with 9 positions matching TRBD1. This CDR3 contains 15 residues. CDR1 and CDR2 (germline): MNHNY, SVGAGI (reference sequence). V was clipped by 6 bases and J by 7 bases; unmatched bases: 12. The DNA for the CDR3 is TGTGCCAGCAGACGCCGGGACAGGGAGCTAGGTGGCTACACCTTC. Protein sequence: CASRRRDRELGGYTF.

In DNA, the CDR3 is TGTGCCAGTAGTATTGGACTAGCGGGGGGGAACACCGGGGAGCTGTTTTTT. The encoded protein is CASSIGLAGGNTGELFF. The V and J genes are TRBV19 and TRBJ2-2; 14 nucleotides match TRBD2. CDR3 length: 17 amino acids. Germline V gene sequence: CDR1 LNHDA, CDR2 SQIVND (reference sequence). The trim removed 3 bases at V and 1 base at J, leaving 1 base unmatched.

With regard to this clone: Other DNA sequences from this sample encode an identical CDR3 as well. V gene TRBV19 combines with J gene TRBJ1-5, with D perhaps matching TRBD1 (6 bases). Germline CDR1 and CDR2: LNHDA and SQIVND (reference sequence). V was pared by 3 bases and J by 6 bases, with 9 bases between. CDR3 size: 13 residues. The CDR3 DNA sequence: TGTGCCAGTAGTATTGGCAGGGGTCAGCCCCAGCATTTT. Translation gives CASSIGRGQPQHF.

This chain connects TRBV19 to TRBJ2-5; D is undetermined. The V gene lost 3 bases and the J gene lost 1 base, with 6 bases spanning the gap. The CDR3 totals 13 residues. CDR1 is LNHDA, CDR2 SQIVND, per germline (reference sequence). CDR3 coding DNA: TGTGCCAGTAGTATGGCAGTCCAAGAGACCCAGTACTTC. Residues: CASSMAVQETQYF.

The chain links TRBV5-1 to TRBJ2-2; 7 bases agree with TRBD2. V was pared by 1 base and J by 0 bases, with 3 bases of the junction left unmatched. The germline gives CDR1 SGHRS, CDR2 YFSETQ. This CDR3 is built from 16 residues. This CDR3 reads CASSLISGPNTGELFF. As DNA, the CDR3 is TGCGCCAGCAGCTTGATTAGCGGGCCGAACACCGGGGAGCTGTTTTTT.

In DNA form, the CDR3 reads TGTGCCAGCCAGGCTCCCCGAGGGACTAGCGGGGGGGCATCAGGTGAGCAGTTCTTC. Translating gives CASQAPRGTSGGASGEQFF. The chain has TRBV5-4 and TRBJ2-1; 16 bases map to TRBD2. The CDR3 consists of 19 residues. Germline V gives CDR1 SGHNT, CDR2 YYREEE (reference sequence). V trimming: 7 bases; J trimming: 9 bases; junction bases outside the gene matches: 19.

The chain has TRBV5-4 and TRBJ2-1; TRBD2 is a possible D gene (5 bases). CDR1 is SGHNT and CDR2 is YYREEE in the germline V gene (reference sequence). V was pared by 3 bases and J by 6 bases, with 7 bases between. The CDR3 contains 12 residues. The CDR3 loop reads CASSSRGNEQFF. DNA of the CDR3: TGTGCCAGCAGCTCCCGGGGCAATGAGCAGTTCTTC.

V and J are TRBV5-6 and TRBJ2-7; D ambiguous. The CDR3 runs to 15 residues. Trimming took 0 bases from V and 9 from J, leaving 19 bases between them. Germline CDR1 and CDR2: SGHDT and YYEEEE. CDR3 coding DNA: TGTGCCAGCAGCTTGGTAGGAGTCTCTTCCGCGCCGCAGTACTTC. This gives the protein CASSLVGVSSAPQYF.